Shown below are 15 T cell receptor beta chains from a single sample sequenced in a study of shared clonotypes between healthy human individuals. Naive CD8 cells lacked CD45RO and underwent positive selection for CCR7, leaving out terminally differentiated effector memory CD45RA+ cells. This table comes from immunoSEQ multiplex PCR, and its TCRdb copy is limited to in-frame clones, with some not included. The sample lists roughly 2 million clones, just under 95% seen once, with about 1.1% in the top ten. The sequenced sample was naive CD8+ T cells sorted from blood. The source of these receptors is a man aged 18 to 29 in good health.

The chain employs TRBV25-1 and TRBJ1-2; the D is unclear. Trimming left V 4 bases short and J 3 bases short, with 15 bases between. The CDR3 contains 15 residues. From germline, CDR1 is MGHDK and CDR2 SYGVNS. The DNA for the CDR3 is TGTGCCAGCAGTGGAACCCCTGGCGGGTACTATGGCTACACCTTC. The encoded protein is CASSGTPGGYYGYTF.

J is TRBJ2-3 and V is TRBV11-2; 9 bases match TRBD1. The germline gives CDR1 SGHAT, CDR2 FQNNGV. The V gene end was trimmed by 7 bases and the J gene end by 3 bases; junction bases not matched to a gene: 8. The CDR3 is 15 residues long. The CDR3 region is CASTNSGTGTDTQYF. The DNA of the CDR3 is TGTGCCAGCACGAACTCCGGGACAGGGACAGATACGCAGTATTTT.

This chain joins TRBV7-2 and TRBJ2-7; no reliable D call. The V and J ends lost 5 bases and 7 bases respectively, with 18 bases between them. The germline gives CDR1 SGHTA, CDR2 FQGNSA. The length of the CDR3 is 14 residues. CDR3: CASSPASLVGEQYF. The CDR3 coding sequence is TGTGCCAGCAGCCCGGCGTCGCTGGTGGGGGAGCAGTACTTC. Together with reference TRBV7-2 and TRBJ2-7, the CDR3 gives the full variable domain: GAGVSQSPSNKVTEKGKDVELRCDPISGHTALYWYRQSLGQGLEFLIYFQGNSAPDKSGLPSDRFSAERTGGSVSTLTIQRTQQEDSAVYLCASSPASLVGEQYFGPGTRLTVT.

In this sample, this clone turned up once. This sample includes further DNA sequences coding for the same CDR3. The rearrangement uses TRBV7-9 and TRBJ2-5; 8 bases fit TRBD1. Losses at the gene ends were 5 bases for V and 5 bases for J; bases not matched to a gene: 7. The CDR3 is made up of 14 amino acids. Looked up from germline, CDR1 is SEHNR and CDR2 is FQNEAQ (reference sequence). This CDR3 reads CASSPRQGLETQYF. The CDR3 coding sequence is TGTGCCAGCAGCCCAAGACAGGGGCTGGAGACCCAGTACTTC.

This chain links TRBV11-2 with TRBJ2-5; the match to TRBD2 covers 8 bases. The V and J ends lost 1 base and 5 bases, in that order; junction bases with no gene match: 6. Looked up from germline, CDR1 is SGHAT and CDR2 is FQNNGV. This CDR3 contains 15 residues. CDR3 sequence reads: CASSLAAGAGETQYF. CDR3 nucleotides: TGTGCCAGCAGCTTAGCAGCGGGGGCCGGGGAGACCCAGTACTTC.

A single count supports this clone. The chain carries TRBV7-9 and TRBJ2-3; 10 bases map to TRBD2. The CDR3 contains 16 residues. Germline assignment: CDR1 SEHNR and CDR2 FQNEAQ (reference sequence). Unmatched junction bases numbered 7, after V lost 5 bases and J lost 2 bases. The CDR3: CASSDPGTSDTDTQYF. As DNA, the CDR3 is TGTGCCAGCAGCGATCCCGGGACTAGCGACACAGATACGCAGTATTTT.

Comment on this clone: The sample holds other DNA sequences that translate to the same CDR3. CDR3 nucleotide sequence: TGCGCCAGCAGCCAGGGACAGGGCTCCTACGAGCAGTACTTC. This translates into CASSQGQGSYEQYF. This chain connects TRBV4-1 to TRBJ2-7, with 9 bases matching TRBD1. Germline trimming cut 3 bases from V and 0 bases from J; bases unmatched to any gene: 0. CDR1 and CDR2 from the germline V gene are MGHRA and YSYEKL. The length of the CDR3 is 14 residues.

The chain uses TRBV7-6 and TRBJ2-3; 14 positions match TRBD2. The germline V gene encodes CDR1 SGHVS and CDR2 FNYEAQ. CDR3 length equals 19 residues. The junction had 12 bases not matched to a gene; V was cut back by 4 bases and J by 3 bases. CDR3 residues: CASSSSWTSGRPPTDTQYF. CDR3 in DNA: TGTGCCAGCAGCTCCTCTTGGACTAGCGGGAGGCCCCCAACAGATACGCAGTATTTT.

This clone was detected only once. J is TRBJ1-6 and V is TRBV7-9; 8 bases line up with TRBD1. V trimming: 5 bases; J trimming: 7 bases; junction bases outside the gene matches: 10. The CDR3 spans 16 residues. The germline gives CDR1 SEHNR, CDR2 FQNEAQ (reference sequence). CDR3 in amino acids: CASSPTQGVRNSPLHF. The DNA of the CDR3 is TGTGCCAGCAGCCCCACACAGGGGGTAAGGAATTCACCCCTCCACTTT.

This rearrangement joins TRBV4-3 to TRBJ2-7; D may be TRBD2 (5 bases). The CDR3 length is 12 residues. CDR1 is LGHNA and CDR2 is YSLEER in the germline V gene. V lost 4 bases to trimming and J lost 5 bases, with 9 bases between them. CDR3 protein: CASSPTGNEQYF. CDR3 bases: TGCGCCAGCAGCCCGACGGGGAACGAGCAGTACTTC.

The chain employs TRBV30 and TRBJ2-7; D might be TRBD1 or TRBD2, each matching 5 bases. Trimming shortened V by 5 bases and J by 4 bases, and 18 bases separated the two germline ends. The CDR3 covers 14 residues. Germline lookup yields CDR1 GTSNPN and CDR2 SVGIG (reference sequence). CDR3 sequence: CAWDLTGTAYEQYF. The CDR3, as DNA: TGTGCCTGGGACCTAACGGGGACCGCTTACGAGCAGTACTTC.

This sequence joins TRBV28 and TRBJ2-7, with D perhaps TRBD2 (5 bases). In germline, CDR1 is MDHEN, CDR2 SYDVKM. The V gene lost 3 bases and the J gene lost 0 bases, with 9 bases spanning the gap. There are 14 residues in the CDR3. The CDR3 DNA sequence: TGTGCCAGCAGTTTCGGGAAGAGCTCCTACGAGCAGTACTTC. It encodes CASSFGKSSYEQYF.

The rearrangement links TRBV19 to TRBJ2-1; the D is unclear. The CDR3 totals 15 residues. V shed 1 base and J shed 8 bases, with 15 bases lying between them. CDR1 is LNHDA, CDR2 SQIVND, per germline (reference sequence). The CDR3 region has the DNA TGTGCCAGTAGTATAGTGGCGGAAGGGATCCATGAGCAGTTCTTC. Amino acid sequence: CASSIVAEGIHEQFF.

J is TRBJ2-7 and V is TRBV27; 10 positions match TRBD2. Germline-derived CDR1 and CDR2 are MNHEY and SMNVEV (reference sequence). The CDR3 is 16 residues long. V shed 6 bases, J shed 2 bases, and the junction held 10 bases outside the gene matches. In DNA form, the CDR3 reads TGTGCCAGCAGCCCCTCTAGCGGGAGCAGGCCCTACGAGCAGTACTTC. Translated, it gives CASSPSSGSRPYEQYF.

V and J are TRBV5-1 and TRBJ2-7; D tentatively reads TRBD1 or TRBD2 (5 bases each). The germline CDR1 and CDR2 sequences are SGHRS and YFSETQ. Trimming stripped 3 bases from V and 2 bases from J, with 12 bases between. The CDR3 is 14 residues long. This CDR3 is CASSYGTDTYEQYF. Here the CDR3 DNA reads TGCGCCAGCAGCTATGGGACCGATACCTACGAGCAGTACTTC.